The 11 T cell receptor beta chains below come from one sample, sequenced in a study of tumor and adjacent non-tumor tissue in lung cancer. Three rounds of nested PCR, following a modified ARM-PCR protocol, produced the TCRbeta library. Each CDR3 protein gets one entry after TCRdb re-called the multiplex PCR reads with MiXCR. The sample has around 74,000 distinct CDR3 sequences, around two thirds seen once. RNA was extracted from bulk tissue without any cell sorting. More than 3 cm separated this lung sample from the edge of the tumor. The sequenced sample consisted of distant non-tumor lung tissue. The receptors stem from a woman aged 50 to 60 with non-small cell lung cancer.

About this clonotype itself: A junction end diverges from the germline sequence, so it may reflect a read error. The chain is built from TRBV6-5 and TRBJ1-1, with unresolved D. Germline V lookup: CDR1 MNHEY, CDR2 SVGAGI. The CDR3 is 12 residues long. The CDR3 bases are TGTGCCAGTAGTTATGACCGGACTGAAGTTTTCTTT. Amino acid sequence: CASSYDRTEVFF.

CDR3 in amino acids: CSVSWGRRFSGMNTEAFF. For the CDR3, the DNA is TGCAGCGTTTCTTGGGGGCGCCGATTCTCGGGGATGAACACTGAAGCTTTCTTT. The chain links TRBV29-1 to TRBJ1-1, with a weak D call TRBD1 (6 bases). The V end was cut by 5 bases, the J end by 0 bases, with 25 bases between. The CDR3 totals 18 residues. Germline V lookup: CDR1 SQVTM, CDR2 ANQGSEA.

As concerns this clonotype: At one end the junction does not follow the germline gene, possibly because of a read error. The chain's CDR3 is CASSFSTSGRGTYNEHFF. CDR3 coding DNA: TGTGCCAGTAGCTTTTCGACTAGCGGGAGAGGGACCTACAATGAGCACTTCTTC. V is TRBV11-2 and J is TRBJ2-1; 12 positions agree with TRBD2. The CDR3 covers 18 residues. Germline-derived CDR1 and CDR2 are SGHAT and FQNNGV.

The chain couples TRBV20-1 to TRBJ2-1; 10 bases are shared with TRBD2. The trim removed 2 bases at V and 4 bases at J, leaving 17 bases unmatched. Germline values: CDR1 DFQATT, CDR2 SNEGSKA (reference sequence). The CDR3 contains 19 residues. CDR3 protein: CSARKWGGAGGKRYNEQFF. The CDR3 region has the DNA TGCAGTGCTAGAAAATGGGGCGGAGCGGGAGGGAAGAGGTACAATGAGCAGTTCTTC.

In this sample, this clonotype turned up many times. The CDR3 DNA is TGCGCCAGCAGCAAAGGACTAGCGGACTACAATGAGCAGTTCTTC. Translating gives CASSKGLADYNEQFF. The gene calls are TRBV4-1 and TRBJ2-1; 10 bases align to TRBD2. This CDR3 comprises 15 residues. The germline V gene encodes CDR1 MGHRA and CDR2 YSYEKL. The V segment lost 5 bases and the J segment 3 bases; nucleotides outside the gene matches: 4.

With respect to this clonotype: At one of its ends the junction is not consistent with the germline gene, which may arise from a read error. J is TRBJ1-2 and V is TRBV10-3; weak D call: TRBD1 (6 bases). The germline V gene has CDR1 ENHRY and CDR2 SYGVKD. This CDR3 spans 13 amino acids. The CDR3 nucleotides read TGTGACATCAGTGAGGGACAAGGGTATGGCTACACCTTC. Translated: CDISEGQGYGYTF.

V is TRBV29-1 and J is TRBJ1-4; 7 nucleotides match TRBD1. The V gene's germline CDR1 is SQVTM and CDR2 ANQGSEA. CDR3 length: 13 amino acids. V shed 1 base and J 6 bases; nucleotides not matched to a gene: 2. CDR3 sequence (DNA): TGCAGCGTTGAAGTCGGGACAGATGAAAAACTGTTTTTT. Amino acid sequence: CSVEVGTDEKLFF.

Comment on this clonotype: This may arise from a read error, as a much more abundant clone is one base away. The V call is TRBV28, the J call TRBJ1-5; no firm D call. V was clipped by 6 bases and J by 1 base, with 16 bases between them. Germline CDR1 MDHEN, CDR2 SYDVKM. This CDR3 region has 16 residues. The CDR3 bases are TGTGCCAGCAGCCCCCTAAACAGAATAAGCAATCAGCCCCAGCATTTT. It translates to CASSPLNRISNQPQHF.

Comments on this clonotype: The junction does not match germline at one end; this may be a read error. V usage is TRBV4-3 and J usage is TRBJ2-3; D uncertain. The germline V gene has CDR1 LGHNA and CDR2 YSLEER. CDR3 length: 17 residues. The CDR3 DNA sequence: TGCGCCAGGAGCCAAGATTTTGCACTCACGTTCACAGATACGCAGTATTTT. This translates into CARSQDFALTFTDTQYF.

The chain joins TRBV6-5 to TRBJ1-6; TRBD1 matches 10 bases. J gave up 17 bases and V 6 bases, and 10 bases lay outside the gene matches. The CDR3 loop spans 13 amino acids. CDR1 is MNHEY and CDR2 is SVGAGI in the germline V gene. The DNA of the CDR3 is TGTGCCAGCAGAGGGACAGGGGATTCACTCATCCACTTT. Translation: CASRGTGDSLIHF.

This chain uses TRBV12-3 or TRBV12-4 with TRBJ1-1; 9 bases fit TRBD1. This CDR3 contains 15 residues. The J segment lost 12 bases and the V segment lost 7 bases, leaving 18 bases of the junction unmatched. CDR3 bases: TGTGCCAGCAATCGTCCGGGACAGGGTGGAACTGAGACTTTCTTT. This encodes CASNRPGQGGTETFF.